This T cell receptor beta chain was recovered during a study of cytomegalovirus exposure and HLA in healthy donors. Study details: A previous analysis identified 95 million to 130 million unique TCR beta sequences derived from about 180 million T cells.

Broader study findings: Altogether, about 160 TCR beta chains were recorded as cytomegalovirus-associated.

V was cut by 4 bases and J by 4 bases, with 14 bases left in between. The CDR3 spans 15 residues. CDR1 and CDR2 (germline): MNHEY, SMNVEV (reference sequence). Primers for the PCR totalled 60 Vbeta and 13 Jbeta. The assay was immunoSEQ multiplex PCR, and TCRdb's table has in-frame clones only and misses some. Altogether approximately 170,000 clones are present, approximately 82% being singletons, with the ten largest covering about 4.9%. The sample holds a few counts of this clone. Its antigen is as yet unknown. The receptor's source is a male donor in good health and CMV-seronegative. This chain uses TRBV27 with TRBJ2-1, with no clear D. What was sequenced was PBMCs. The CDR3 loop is CASSSLASMYNEQFF. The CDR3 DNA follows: TGTGCCAGCAGTTCTCTTGCTAGTATGTACAATGAGCAGTTCTTC.